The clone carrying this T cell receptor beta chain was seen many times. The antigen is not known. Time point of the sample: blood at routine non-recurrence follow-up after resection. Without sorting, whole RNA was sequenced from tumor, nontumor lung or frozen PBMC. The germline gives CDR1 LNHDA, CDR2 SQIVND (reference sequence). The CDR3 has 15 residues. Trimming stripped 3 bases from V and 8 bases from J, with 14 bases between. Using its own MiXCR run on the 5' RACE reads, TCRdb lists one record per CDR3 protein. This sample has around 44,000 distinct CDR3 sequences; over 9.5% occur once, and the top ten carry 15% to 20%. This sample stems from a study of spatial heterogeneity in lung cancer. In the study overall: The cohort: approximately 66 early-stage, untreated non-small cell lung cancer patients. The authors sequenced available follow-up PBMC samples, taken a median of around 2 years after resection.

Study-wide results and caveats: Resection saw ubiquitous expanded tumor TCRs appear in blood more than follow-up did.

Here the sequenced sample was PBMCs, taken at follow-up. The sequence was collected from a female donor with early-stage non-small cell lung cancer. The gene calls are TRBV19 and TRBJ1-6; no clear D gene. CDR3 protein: CASSIGPGQDSPLHF. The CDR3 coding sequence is TGTGCCAGTAGTATTGGACCGGGCCAAGATTCACCCCTCCACTTT.